This T cell receptor beta chain was recorded in a study of T cells in Graves' hyperthyroidism and ophthalmopathy (dated by TCRdb to between 2017 and 2020). With respect to the entire study: Peripheral blood samples were taken at the time of initial diagnosis, prior to any treatment. To identify distinguishing TCR V-J signatures, a discovery cohort of 95 to 100 patients was used, comprising approximately 40 with Graves' ophthalmopathy and about 59 with stable Graves' hyperthyroidism. Whether ophthalmopathy could be predicted prospectively was tested in an independent validation cohort made up of roughly 20 hyperthyroidism patients plus 17 patients who later progressed to ophthalmopathy. The 100 discovery patients were randomly split 7:3 into training and test sets. In addition, the study compared T-cell repertoires in thyroid tissue and in blood from roughly six Graves' hyperthyroidism patients. Following sampling, methimazole starting at 30 mg daily was given to hyperthyroidism patients, and high-dose intravenous methylprednisolone was given to ophthalmopathy patients. TCR Vbeta CDR3 sequencing of around 130 peripheral blood samples (approximately 44 ophthalmopathy, 75 to 85 hyperthyroidism and around 17 progressor patients) is reported in the paper. Broad study findings and their caveats: In validation, the model predicted progression to ophthalmopathy with around 71% sensitivity and 72% to 85% specificity, a median of around six months before onset. No statistical method was used to set the sample size in advance, and investigators knew the group allocation. Blood samples also contained most of the expanded thyroid clonotypes (frequency above 0.001), which suggests that blood repertoires may reflect thyroid immune responses. In cross-validation, a model built on a 13 V-J signature told ophthalmopathy apart from stable hyperthyroidism with roughly 87% sensitivity and roughly 82% specificity, and in testing the same model reached 80%/75%.

Amplification of TCR beta CDR3 regions was carried out from RNA transcripts. The TCR CDR3 was subjected to a first round of RT-PCR using the HTBI primer set and the Qiagen OneStep RT-PCR kit. The libraries were constructed in a second round of multiplex PCR and then size-selected and purified. Paired-end sequencing of the libraries was performed with 100 bp reads on an Illumina HiSeq2000. From the authors' description of their analysis: SOAPnuke was used to process the raw data, throwing out any read that contained adapters or uncalled bases, had a mean Phred below 15, or lacked an exact constant-primer or identifier match. High-quality paired reads were merged with COPE v1.2.5, and unique nucleotide sequences were defined as clonotypes. MiTCR v1.1 was used to align clonotypes to the IMGT TRBV, TRBD and TRBJ reference segments. Analysis was restricted to V-J combinations with a frequency above 0.0001, which covered roughly 99% of repertoires. The TCS score was defined as the ratio of F50 (clonal expansion) to E x V (chaos), calculated using BLOSUM62-based TCRdist between CDR3 peptides within each V-J. Welch's t-statistics and random forest reduced fewer than 550 V-J features to fewer than 15, which were used in a naive Bayes classifier (R e1071). TCRdb's own reprocessing of the public reads used fastp at Q25 and MiXCR and kept productive beta chains. Here each entry gathers all rows of one CDR3 protein and keeps the most common genes and DNA. Here the V and J calls rest on TCRdb's processing, not on the authors' analysis. For this sample the table gives fewer than 350,000 distinct CDR3 sequences, of which roughly 15% were detected only once. The ten largest clones capture almost 8% of the sample.

V drops 4 bases and J drops 5 bases, leaving 14 bases in between. The germline V gene (reference sequence) sets CDR1 to SEHNR and CDR2 to FQNEAQ. The CDR3 spans 14 residues, from the cysteine through the phenylalanine. Only the CDR3 DNA is retained, 42 bases long and in frame from the first base. Hyperthyroidism patients were newly diagnosed, had a disease duration of under 2 months, and were aged 18 to 65 years. Any patient with an uncontrolled infection, another autoimmune disease, pregnancy or lactation was excluded. Diagnoses relied on clinical symptoms, serum thyroxine and TRAb, thyroid ultrasound and orbital computed tomography. Blood from progressor patients was collected at the time of first diagnosis with hyperthyroidism, before any ophthalmopathy symptoms had appeared. Ficoll-Paque density gradient centrifugation was used to isolate PBMCs from around 9.1 ml of fresh peripheral blood. Progressor patients were first diagnosed with Graves' hyperthyroidism and then developed ophthalmopathy during follow-up. Total RNA was extracted with Trizol reagent, and quality was checked on an Agilent 2100 Bioanalyzer.

This clonotype showed up many times. Its antigen remains undetermined. Base qualities are missing; no much larger clone stands one base away. The source material was blood. This sequence originates from a woman between 25 and 40 years old with Graves' hyperthyroidism that later progressed to Graves' ophthalmopathy. The chain was built from TRBV7-9 and TRBJ1-1, with the D gene uncertain. The CDR3 protein sequence reads: CASSSTGGWTEAFF. The sequenced DNA is TGTGCCAGCAGCTCGACCGGTGGTTGGACTGAAGCTTTCTTT.